A selection of T cell receptor beta chains follows, all from one sample in a study of early T cells in non-severe SARS-CoV-2 infection. MiXCR was run by TCRdb on the 5' RACE reads, yielding one entry per CDR3 protein. Seen here are about 88,000 distinct CDR3 sequences, 15% observed once, and the top ten hold less than 7%. The sequencing input was whole blood. Receptors originate from an adult who was a healthcare worker with PCR-confirmed SARS-CoV-2 infection or an uninfected control (not recorded which). Both conserved end residues are part of each CDR3. Fields, in order: clone size, V gene, CDR3 length, D gene, J gene, CDR3 protein, CDR3 DNA. The D gene is left open where the match is weak. Expanded clones are given a class, and other clones once, few, many or no size at all.

size: few
V: TRBV6-5
length: 11
D: -
J: TRBJ1-6
CDR3: CASSRGGDLHF
DNA: TGTGCCAGCAGTCGCGGGGGGGACCTCCACTTT

size: -
V: TRBV30
length: 14
D: TRBD1
J: TRBJ2-2
CDR3: CAWRGQGVTGELFF
DNA: TGTGCCTGGAGAGGACAGGGGGTCACCGGGGAGCTGTTTTTT

size: -
V: TRBV28
length: 12
D: -
J: TRBJ2-7
CDR3: CASSLLTYEQYF
DNA: TGTGCCAGCAGTTTATTGACGTACGAGCAGTACTTC

size: -
V: TRBV28
length: 15
D: -
J: TRBJ2-7
CDR3: CASSPESGFAYEQYF
DNA: TGTGCCAGCAGTCCCGAAAGCGGTTTCGCCTACGAGCAGTACTTC

size: few
V: TRBV7-8
length: 13
D: -
J: TRBJ2-1
CDR3: CASSFEGTGEQFF
DNA: TGTGCCAGCAGCTTCGAGGGGACGGGTGAGCAGTTCTTC

size: -
V: TRBV6-5
length: 15
D: -
J: TRBJ2-1
CDR3: CASSFKPGTPNEQFF
DNA: TGTGCCAGCAGTTTCAAACCCGGGACCCCCAATGAGCAGTTCTTC

size: -
V: TRBV9
length: 15
D: TRBD2
J: TRBJ2-3
CDR3: CARSSRGAGGDTQYF
DNA: TGTGCCAGGTCATCTCGGGGAGCGGGAGGCGATACGCAGTATTTT

size: -
V: TRBV5-1
length: 17
D: TRBD1
J: TRBJ2-3
CDR3: CASSLEGQGVRTDTQYF
DNA: TGCGCCAGCAGCTTGGAAGGGCAGGGGGTGAGGACAGATACGCAGTATTTT

size: few
V: TRBV11-2
length: 15
D: TRBD1
J: TRBJ1-1
CDR3: CASSLPTGANTEAFF
DNA: TGTGCCAGCAGCCTACCGACAGGGGCGAACACTGAAGCTTTCTTT

size: many
V: TRBV29-1
length: 11
D: -
J: TRBJ2-5
CDR3: CSVLQGMAQYF
DNA: TGCAGCGTTCTGCAGGGTATGGCCCAGTACTTC

size: -
V: TRBV12-3/TRBV12-4
length: 14
D: TRBD1
J: TRBJ2-5
CDR3: CASSRTGKQETQYF
DNA: TGTGCCAGCAGCCGGACAGGGAAGCAAGAGACCCAGTACTTC

size: few
V: TRBV7-9
length: 11
D: -
J: TRBJ2-5
CDR3: CASSRLETQYF
DNA: TGTGCCAGCAGTCGTCTAGAGACCCAGTACTTC

size: many
V: TRBV20-1
length: 15
D: TRBD2
J: TRBJ2-1
CDR3: CSATRAGDPYNEQFF
DNA: TGCAGTGCTACCCGAGCGGGAGATCCCTACAATGAGCAGTTCTTC

size: -
V: TRBV29-1
length: 13
D: -
J: TRBJ2-1
CDR3: CSVDRGVYNEQFF
DNA: TGCAGCGTTGATCGCGGAGTTTACAATGAGCAGTTCTTC

size: -
V: TRBV3-1
length: 16
D: TRBD2
J: TRBJ2-1
CDR3: CASSQVVASGSDEQFF
DNA: TGTGCCAGCAGCCAAGTGGTCGCCAGCGGGAGTGATGAGCAGTTCTTC

size: few
V: TRBV18
length: 16
D: TRBD1
J: TRBJ2-3
CDR3: CASSPLGQGAQDTQYF
DNA: TGTGCCAGCTCACCACTTGGACAGGGGGCGCAAGATACGCAGTATTTT

size: -
V: TRBV20-1
length: 15
D: TRBD1
J: TRBJ2-7
CDR3: CSARDMTGLDYEQYF
DNA: TGCAGTGCTAGAGATATGACAGGGTTAGACTACGAGCAGTACTTC

size: -
V: TRBV27
length: 15
D: TRBD2
J: TRBJ2-7
CDR3: CASRPAASGAREQYF
DNA: TGTGCCAGCCGCCCTGCGGCTAGCGGGGCAAGGGAGCAGTACTTC

size: -
V: TRBV20-1
length: 17
D: -
J: TRBJ2-6
CDR3: CSARVPGRSSGANVLTF
DNA: TGCAGTGCTAGAGTGCCGGGGAGGAGCTCTGGGGCCAACGTCCTGACTTTC

size: -
V: TRBV4-3
length: 15
D: -
J: TRBJ1-1
CDR3: CASSPSGISGTEAFF
DNA: TGCGCCAGCAGCCCGTCGGGGATATCAGGCACTGAAGCTTTCTTT

size: -
V: TRBV2
length: 12
D: TRBD1
J: TRBJ2-7
CDR3: CASSDRDYEQYF
DNA: TGTGCCAGCTCCGACAGGGACTACGAGCAGTACTTC

size: -
V: TRBV20-1
length: 14
D: TRBD1
J: TRBJ2-3
CDR3: CSASTGVGADTQYF
DNA: TGCAGTGCGAGCACAGGGGTAGGGGCAGATACGCAGTATTTT

size: -
V: TRBV6-5
length: 14
D: -
J: TRBJ1-1
CDR3: CASSVGFHATEAFF
DNA: TGTGCCAGCAGCGTGGGCTTTCATGCCACTGAAGCTTTCTTT

size: few
V: TRBV14
length: 17
D: TRBD1
J: TRBJ2-3
CDR3: CASSNRDRGPDTDTQYF
DNA: TGTGCCAGCAGCAACCGGGACAGGGGGCCCGATACAGATACGCAGTATTTT

size: many
V: TRBV28
length: 12
D: TRBD1
J: TRBJ1-1
CDR3: CASSLQGADAFF
DNA: TGTGCCAGCAGTTTACAGGGGGCGGACGCTTTCTTT